This passage covers 3 T cell receptor beta chains from one sample sequenced in a study of T-cell reconstitution after alpha-beta-depleted transplantation in children (dated by TCRdb to about 2016). This specimen's treatment or condition label, interpreted: allogeneic hematopoietic cell transplantation with graft depleted of TCRalphabeta T cells and CD19 B cells. Library creation used PCR. The sequencing machine was an Illumina HiSeq 2500. TCR library preparation used molecular barcoding, with unique molecular identifiers applied to normalize quantification of the TCRbeta repertoire. The raw public data were reprocessed by TCRdb itself: fastp quality trimming at Q25, MiXCR clonotype calling, in-frame beta chains only. When rows share a CDR3 protein, they turn into one entry using the most common DNA and genes. Within this sample are approximately 1,000,000 distinct CDR3 sequences, with roughly 29% of them counted one time only. In total, the top ten clones hold roughly 30% of the sample.

Sequences were derived from PBMCs, mostly from graft donor cells, sampled 360 days after TCRalphabeta/CD19-depleted stem cell transplant. These receptors all stem from a boy under three years old who had a stem cell transplant for SCID, so the T cells may come from the graft donor.

The chain recombines TRBV11-2 with TRBJ2-1, with D unclear. Germline V lookup: CDR1 SGHAT, CDR2 FQNNGV. V gave up 0 bases and J gave up 6 bases, with 15 bases separating them. This CDR3 region has 16 residues. For the CDR3, the DNA is TGTGCCAGCAGCTTAGAATGGGGTTTCGTGGGCAATGAGCAGTTCTTC. This codes for CASSLEWGFVGNEQFF.

V is TRBV3-1 and J is TRBJ2-5; no clear D gene. Germline values: CDR1 LGHDT, CDR2 YNNKEL (reference sequence). The CDR3 covers 14 residues. Trimming shortened V by 1 base and J by 4 bases, and 10 bases separated the two germline ends. CDR3 loop: CASSQVNAGETQYF. The CDR3 DNA reads TGTGCCAGCAGCCAAGTTAATGCTGGAGAGACCCAGTACTTC.

This clonotype was observed many times. V usage is TRBV7-6 and J usage is TRBJ2-3; no clear D. Trimming cost V 5 bases and J 4 bases, with 13 bases left between them. This CDR3 contains 14 residues. Germline CDR1 reads SGHVS; CDR2 reads FNYEAQ. CDR3 sequence reads: CASSQTYGADTQYF. The CDR3 region has the DNA TGTGCCAGCAGCCAAACCTATGGGGCAGATACGCAGTATTTT.